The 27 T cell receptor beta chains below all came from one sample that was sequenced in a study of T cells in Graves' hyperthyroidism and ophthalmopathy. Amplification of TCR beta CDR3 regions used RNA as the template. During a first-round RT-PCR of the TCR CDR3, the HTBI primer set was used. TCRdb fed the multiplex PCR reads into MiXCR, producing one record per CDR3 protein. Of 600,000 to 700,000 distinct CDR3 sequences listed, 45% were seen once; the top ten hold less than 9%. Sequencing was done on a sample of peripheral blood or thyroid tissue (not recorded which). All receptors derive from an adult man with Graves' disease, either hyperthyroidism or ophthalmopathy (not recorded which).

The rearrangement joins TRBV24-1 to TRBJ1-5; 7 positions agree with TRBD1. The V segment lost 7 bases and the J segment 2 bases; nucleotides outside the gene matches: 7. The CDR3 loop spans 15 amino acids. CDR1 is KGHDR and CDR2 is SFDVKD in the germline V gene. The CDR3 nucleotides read TGTGCCACCAGCTCGAACAGGGGCGGCAATCAGCCCCAGCATTTT. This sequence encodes CATSSNRGGNQPQHF.

CDR3 DNA sequence: TGCAGTGCTATTGACAGAAGACTCGCTAATCAGCCCCAGCATTTT. It codes for CSAIDRRLANQPQHF. The V and J genes are TRBV20-1 and TRBJ1-5; a weak D match, TRBD1 (5 bases). Germline CDR1 is DFQATT and CDR2 is SNEGSKA (reference sequence). Trimming stripped 4 bases from V and 4 bases from J, with 17 bases between. The CDR3 has 15 residues.

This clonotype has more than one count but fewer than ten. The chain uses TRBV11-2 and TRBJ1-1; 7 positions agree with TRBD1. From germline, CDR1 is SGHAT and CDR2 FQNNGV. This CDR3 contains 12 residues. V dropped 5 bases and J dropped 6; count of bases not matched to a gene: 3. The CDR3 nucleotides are TGTGCCAGCAGCCTACAGGGGTCTGAAGCTTTCTTT. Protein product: CASSLQGSEAFF.

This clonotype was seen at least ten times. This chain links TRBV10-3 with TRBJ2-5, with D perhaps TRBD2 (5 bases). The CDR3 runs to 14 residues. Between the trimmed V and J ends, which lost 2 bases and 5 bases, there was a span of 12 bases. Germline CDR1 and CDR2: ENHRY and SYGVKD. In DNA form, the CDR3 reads TGTGCCATCAGTGAGAGTGAGGGTTTGGAGACCCAGTACTTC. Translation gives CAISESEGLETQYF.

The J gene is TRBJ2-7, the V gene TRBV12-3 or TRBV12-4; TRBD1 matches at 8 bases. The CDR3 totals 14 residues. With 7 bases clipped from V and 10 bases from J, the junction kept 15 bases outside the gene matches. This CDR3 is CASNRDRRGREQYF. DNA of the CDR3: TGTGCCAGCAATCGGGACAGGCGAGGGCGTGAACAGTACTTC.

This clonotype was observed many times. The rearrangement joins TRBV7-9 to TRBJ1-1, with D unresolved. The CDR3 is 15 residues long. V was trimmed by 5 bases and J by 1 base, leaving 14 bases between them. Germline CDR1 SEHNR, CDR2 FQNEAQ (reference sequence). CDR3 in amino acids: CASSTTEARNTEAFF. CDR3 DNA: TGTGCCAGCAGCACTACGGAGGCGCGGAACACTGAAGCTTTCTTT.

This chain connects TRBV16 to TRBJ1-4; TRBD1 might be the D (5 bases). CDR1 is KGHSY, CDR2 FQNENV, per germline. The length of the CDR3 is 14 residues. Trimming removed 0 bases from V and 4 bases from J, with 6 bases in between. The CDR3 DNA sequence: TGTGCCAGCAGCCAATCGGGGGGTAATGAAAAACTGTTTTTT. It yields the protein CASSQSGGNEKLFF.

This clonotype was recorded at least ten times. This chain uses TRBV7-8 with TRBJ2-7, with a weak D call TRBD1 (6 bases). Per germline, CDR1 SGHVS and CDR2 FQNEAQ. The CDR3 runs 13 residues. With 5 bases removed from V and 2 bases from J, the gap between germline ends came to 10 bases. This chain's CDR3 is CASSVGHPYEQYF. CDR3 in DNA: TGTGCCAGCAGCGTGGGACACCCCTACGAGCAGTACTTC.

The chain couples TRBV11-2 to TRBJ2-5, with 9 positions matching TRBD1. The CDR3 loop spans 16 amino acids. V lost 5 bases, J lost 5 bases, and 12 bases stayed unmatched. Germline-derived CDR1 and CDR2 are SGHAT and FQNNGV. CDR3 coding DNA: TGTGCCAGCAGCCCCAAAATTACAGGGGGCTGGGAGACCCAGTACTTC. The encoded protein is CASSPKITGGWETQYF.

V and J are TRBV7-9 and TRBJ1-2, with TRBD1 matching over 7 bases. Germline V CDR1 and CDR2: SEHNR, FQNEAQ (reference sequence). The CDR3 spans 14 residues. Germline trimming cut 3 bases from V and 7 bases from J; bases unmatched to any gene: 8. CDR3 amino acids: CASSFGTEASGYTF. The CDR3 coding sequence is TGTGCCAGCAGCTTCGGGACAGAGGCATCTGGCTACACCTTC.

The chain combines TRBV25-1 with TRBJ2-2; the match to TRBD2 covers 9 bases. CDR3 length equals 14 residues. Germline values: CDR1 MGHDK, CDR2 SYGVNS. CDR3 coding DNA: TGTGCTAGTCCACTAGCGGGTGGAAACGGGGAGCTGTTTTTT. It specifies CASPLAGGNGELFF. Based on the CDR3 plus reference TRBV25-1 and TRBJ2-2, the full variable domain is EADIYQTPRYLVIGTGKKITLECSQTMGHDKMYWYQQDPGMELHLIHYSYGVNSTEKGDLSSESTVSRIRTEHFPLTLESARPSHTSQYLCASPLAGGNGELFFGEGSRLTVL.

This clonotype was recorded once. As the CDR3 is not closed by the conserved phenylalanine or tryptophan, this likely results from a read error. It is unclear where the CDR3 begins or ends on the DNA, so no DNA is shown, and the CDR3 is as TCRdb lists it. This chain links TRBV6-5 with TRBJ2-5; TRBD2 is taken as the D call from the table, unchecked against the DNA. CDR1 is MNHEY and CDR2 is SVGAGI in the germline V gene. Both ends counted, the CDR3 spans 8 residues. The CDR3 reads CASEGQCL.

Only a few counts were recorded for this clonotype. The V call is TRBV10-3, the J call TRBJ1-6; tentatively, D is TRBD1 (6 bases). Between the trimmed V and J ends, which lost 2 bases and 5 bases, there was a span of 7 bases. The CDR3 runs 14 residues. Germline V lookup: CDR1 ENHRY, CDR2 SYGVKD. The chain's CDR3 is CAISEGQNNSPLHF. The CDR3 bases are TGTGCCATCAGTGAGGGACAGAATAATTCACCCCTCCACTTT.

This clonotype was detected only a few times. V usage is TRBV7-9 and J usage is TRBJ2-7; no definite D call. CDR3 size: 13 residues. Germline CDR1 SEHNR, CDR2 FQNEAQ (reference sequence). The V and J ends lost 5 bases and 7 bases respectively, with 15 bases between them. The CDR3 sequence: CASSLLLRYEQYF. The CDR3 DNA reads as TGTGCCAGCAGCCTCCTCTTACGTTATGAGCAGTACTTC.

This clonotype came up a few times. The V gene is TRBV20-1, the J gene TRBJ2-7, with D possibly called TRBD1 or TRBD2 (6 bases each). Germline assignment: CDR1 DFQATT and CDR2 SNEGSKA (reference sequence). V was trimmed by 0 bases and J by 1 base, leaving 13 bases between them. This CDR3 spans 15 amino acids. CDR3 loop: CSARDAGGGSYEQYF. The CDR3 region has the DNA TGCAGTGCTAGAGATGCCGGGGGCGGGTCCTACGAGCAGTACTTC.

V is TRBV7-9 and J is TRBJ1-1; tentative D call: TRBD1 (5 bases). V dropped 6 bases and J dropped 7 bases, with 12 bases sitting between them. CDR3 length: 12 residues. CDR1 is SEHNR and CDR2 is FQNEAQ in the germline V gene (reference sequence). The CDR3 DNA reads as TGTGCCAGCAGGAGGGGTGTTGGTGAAGCTTTCTTT. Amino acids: CASRRGVGEAFF.

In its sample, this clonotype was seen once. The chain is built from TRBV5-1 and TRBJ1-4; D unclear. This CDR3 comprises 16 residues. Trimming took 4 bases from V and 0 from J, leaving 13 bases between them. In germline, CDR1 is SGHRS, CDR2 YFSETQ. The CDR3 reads CASSGPSSATNEKLFF. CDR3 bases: TGCGCCAGCAGCGGCCCTAGTTCTGCAACTAATGAAAAACTGTTTTTT. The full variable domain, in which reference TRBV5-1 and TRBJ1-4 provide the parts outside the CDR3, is KAGVTQTPRYLIKTRGQQVTLSCSPISGHRSVSWYQQTPGQGLQFLFEYFSETQRNKGNFPGRFSGRQFSNSRSEMNVSTLELGDSALYLCASSGPSSATNEKLFFGSGTQLSVL.

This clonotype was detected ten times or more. DNA of the CDR3: TGTGCCACCTACCGGGACAGGGACGGAAAACTGTTTTTT. Amino acids: CATYRDRDGKLFF. V is TRBV6-5 and J is TRBJ1-4; 9 nucleotides match TRBD1. The length of the CDR3 is 13 residues. The J segment lost 10 bases and the V segment lost 10 bases, leaving 10 bases of the junction unmatched. The V gene's germline CDR1 is MNHEY and CDR2 SVGAGI.

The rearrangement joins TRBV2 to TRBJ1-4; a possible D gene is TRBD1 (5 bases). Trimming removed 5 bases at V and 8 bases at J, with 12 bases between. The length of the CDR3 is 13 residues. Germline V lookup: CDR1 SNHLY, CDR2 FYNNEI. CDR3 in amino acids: CASSCIRDEKLFF. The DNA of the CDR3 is TGTGCCAGCAGTTGCATTCGGGACGAAAAACTGTTTTTT.

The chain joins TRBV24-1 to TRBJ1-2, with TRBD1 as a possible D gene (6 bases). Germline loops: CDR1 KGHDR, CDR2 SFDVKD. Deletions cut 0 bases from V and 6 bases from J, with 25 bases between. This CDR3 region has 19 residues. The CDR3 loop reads CATSDLSGPAQGRFDGYTF. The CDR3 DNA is TGTGCCACCAGTGATTTGTCCGGACCCGCACAGGGCAGGTTCGATGGCTACACCTTC.

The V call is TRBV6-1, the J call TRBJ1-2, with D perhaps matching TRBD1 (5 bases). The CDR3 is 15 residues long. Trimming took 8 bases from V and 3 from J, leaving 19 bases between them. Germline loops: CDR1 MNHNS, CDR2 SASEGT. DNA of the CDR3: TGTGCCAGCGTCAATGTCAAGGGACGGGACTATGGCTACACCTTC. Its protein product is CASVNVKGRDYGYTF.

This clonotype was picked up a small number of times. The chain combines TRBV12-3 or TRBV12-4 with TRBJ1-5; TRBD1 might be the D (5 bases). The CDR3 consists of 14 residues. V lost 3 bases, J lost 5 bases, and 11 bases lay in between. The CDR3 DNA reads TGTGCCAGCAGTTTTGCCGGGGCCCATCAGCCCCAGCATTTT. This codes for CASSFAGAHQPQHF.

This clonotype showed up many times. CDR3 amino acids: CASSDQRRDQPQHF. In nucleotides, the CDR3 is TGTGCCAGCAGTGATCAGAGAAGGGATCAGCCCCAGCATTTT. V and J are TRBV2 and TRBJ1-5, with D hard to call. The CDR3 covers 14 residues. With 3 bases removed from V and 5 bases from J, the gap between germline ends came to 11 bases. The germline gives CDR1 SNHLY, CDR2 FYNNEI. Based on the CDR3 plus reference TRBV2 and TRBJ1-5, the full variable domain is EPEVTQTPSHQVTQMGQEVILRCVPISNHLYFYWYRQILGQKVEFLVSFYNNEISEKSEIFDDQFSVERPDGSNFTLKIRSTKLEDSAMYFCASSDQRRDQPQHFGDGTRLSIL.

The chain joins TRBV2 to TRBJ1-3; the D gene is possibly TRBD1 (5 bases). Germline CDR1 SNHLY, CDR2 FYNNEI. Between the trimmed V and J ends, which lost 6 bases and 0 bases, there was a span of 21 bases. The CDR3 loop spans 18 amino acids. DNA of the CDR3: TGTGCCAGCAGCTTGGTGGGGCGGTTCGGAGCCTCTGGAAACACCATATATTTT. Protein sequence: CASSLVGRFGASGNTIYF.

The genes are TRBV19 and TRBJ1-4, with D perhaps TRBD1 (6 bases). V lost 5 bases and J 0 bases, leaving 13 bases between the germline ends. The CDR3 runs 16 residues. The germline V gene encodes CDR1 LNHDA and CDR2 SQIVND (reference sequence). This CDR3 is CASSSVEGATNEKLFF. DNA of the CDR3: TGTGCCAGTAGTTCGGTGGAGGGGGCAACTAATGAAAAACTGTTTTTT. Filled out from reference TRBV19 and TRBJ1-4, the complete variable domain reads DGGITQSPKYLFRKEGQNVTLSCEQNLNHDAMYWYRQDPGQGLRLIYYSQIVNDFQKGDIAEGYSVSREKKESFPLTVTSAQKNPTAFYLCASSSVEGATNEKLFFGSGTQLSVL.

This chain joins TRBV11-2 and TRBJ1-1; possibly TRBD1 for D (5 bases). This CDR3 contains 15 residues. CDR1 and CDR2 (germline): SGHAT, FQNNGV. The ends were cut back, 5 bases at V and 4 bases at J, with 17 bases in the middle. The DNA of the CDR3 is TGTGCCAGCAGCATACAGGCGGTCAGGGCCACTGAAGCTTTCTTT. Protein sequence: CASSIQAVRATEAFF. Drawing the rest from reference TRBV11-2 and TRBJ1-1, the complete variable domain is EAGVAQSPRYKIIEKRQSVAFWCNPISGHATLYWYQQILGQGPKLLIQFQNNGVVDDSQLPKDRFSAERLKGVDSTLKIQPAKLEDSAVYLCASSIQAVRATEAFFGQGTRLTVV.

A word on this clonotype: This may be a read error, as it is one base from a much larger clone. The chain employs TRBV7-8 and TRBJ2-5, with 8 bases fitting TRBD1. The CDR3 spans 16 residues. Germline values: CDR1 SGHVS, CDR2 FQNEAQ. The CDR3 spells CANSLGPTGVLETQYF. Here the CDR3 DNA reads TGTGCCAACAGCTTAGGCCCGACAGGGGTACTAGAGACCCAGTACTTC.